Listed here are 17 T cell receptor beta chains from one sample, sequenced in a study of regulatory T cells in long-lasting Graves disease. Time point denoted: persistent/refractory GD, antithyroid drugs over 5 years with positive TRAb. Construction of the TCR library relied on RNA isolated from PBMCs. Through Arm-PCR of CDR3 regions and iRepertoire HTBI primers, TCR beta libraries were built. TCRdb analysed the multiplex PCR reads with MiXCR anew, one entry per CDR3 protein. This table holds hundreds of thousands of distinct CDR3 sequences, under 25% found once. The sequences come from peripheral blood mononuclear cells (PBMCs), collected when the disease was refractory, from a patient treated with antithyroid drugs. These receptor sequences come from a female donor with Graves disease.

This clonotype has a count of ten or more. The chain is built from TRBV28 and TRBJ1-1, with D maybe TRBD1 (6 bases). The CDR3 length is 15 residues. Per the germline V gene, CDR1 is MDHEN and CDR2 is SYDVKM. Between the trimmed V and J ends, which lost 5 bases and 7 bases, there was a span of 20 bases. Written as DNA, the CDR3 is TGTGCCAGCAGTCCTCTAACCAGGGGTTACGGTGAAGCTTTCTTT. Translation: CASSPLTRGYGEAFF.

This clonotype was counted a few times. This sequence may be a read error, since a much larger clone differs from it by one base. This rearrangement joins TRBV10-3 to TRBJ1-2; 8 bases align to TRBD1. The CDR3 consists of 14 residues. CDR1 is ENHRY, CDR2 SYGVKD, per germline. Trimming removed 6 bases from V and 1 base from J; junction bases left unmatched: 4. This CDR3 reads CAIREQGVNYGYTF. For the CDR3, the DNA is TGTGCCATCAGGGAACAGGGGGTTAACTATGGCTACACCTTC.

The chain uses TRBV6-2 or TRBV6-3 and TRBJ2-3; D gene ambiguous. The V end was cut by 5 bases, the J end by 3 bases, with 15 bases between. The germline gives CDR1 MNHEY, CDR2 SVGEGT. CDR3 length: 15 residues. The CDR3 reads CASSEFRAGTDTQYF. The CDR3 nucleotides are TGTGCCAGCAGTGAATTTCGGGCCGGAACAGATACGCAGTATTTT.

CDR3 amino acids: CASSPQGLRQYF. CDR3 nucleotides: TGTGCCAGCAGTCCCCAAGGGCTACGGCAGTATTTT. The V gene is TRBV6-1, the J gene TRBJ2-3; no reliable D call. The CDR3 loop spans 12 amino acids. CDR1 is MNHNS and CDR2 is SASEGT in the germline V gene. Trimming pared 5 bases from V and 11 bases from J, leaving 14 bases between.

Many counts were recorded for this clonotype. The rearrangement uses TRBV24-1 and TRBJ2-5; either TRBD1 or TRBD2 may fit D (5 bases each). V lost 1 base, J lost 4 bases, and 12 bases lay in between. The germline CDR1 and CDR2 sequences are KGHDR and SFDVKD. The CDR3 consists of 15 residues. CDR3 sequence reads: CATSDFRDGAETQYF. DNA of the CDR3: TGTGCCACCAGTGATTTCAGGGACGGAGCAGAGACCCAGTACTTC.

Ten or more counts support this clonotype. J is TRBJ1-1 and V is TRBV6-1; no clear D. The germline V and J ends were trimmed by 7 bases and 3 bases, with 9 bases remaining between them. The germline gives CDR1 MNHNS, CDR2 SASEGT. CDR3 size: 12 residues. This chain's CDR3 is CASMGSYTEAFF. In DNA form, the CDR3 reads TGTGCCAGCATGGGAAGCTACACTGAAGCTTTCTTT.

CDR3 in DNA: TGTGCCAGCAGCATCTCCGCCGGGACAGAATACTTC. Encoded protein: CASSISAGTEYF. The chain joins TRBV7-9 to TRBJ2-7; the match to TRBD1 covers 7 bases. Germline trimming cut 5 bases from V and 13 bases from J; bases unmatched to any gene: 11. The CDR3 consists of 12 residues. Germline assignment: CDR1 SEHNR and CDR2 FQNEAQ (reference sequence).

This clonotype was recorded a few times. This chain links TRBV11-2 with TRBJ2-2; 9 bases line up with TRBD2. With V trimmed by 4 bases and J by 7 bases, 16 bases remained unmatched. This CDR3 contains 18 residues. Germline V gives CDR1 SGHAT, CDR2 FQNNGV. The CDR3 DNA is TGTGCCAGCAGCTCTTTTTTTCGAGGCGGGAGGGGAATCGGGGAGCTGTTTTTT. It encodes CASSSFFRGGRGIGELFF.

The chain has TRBV27 and TRBJ2-3; 8 bases are a match to TRBD2. Trimming took 3 bases from V and 3 from J; bases not matched to a gene: 8. The CDR3 has 16 residues. Germline V CDR1 and CDR2: MNHEY, SMNVEV (reference sequence). The CDR3 nucleotides are TGTGCCAGCAGTTTTTATGTAGCGGGACCTACAGATACGCAGTATTTT. The encoded protein is CASSFYVAGPTDTQYF.

This clonotype has ten or more counts. V gene TRBV2 combines with J gene TRBJ2-5, with D perhaps matching TRBD1 or TRBD2 (5 bases each). Trimming took off 3 bases at V and 1 base at J, with 12 bases between the two ends. CDR3 length equals 15 residues. The germline CDR1 and CDR2 sequences are SNHLY and FYNNEI. The CDR3 region has the DNA TGTGCCAGCAGTGAGGGACCGGTGGGCCAAGAGACCCAGTACTTC. Protein: CASSEGPVGQETQYF.

This clonotype was seen a few times. At one end the junction does not follow the germline gene, possibly because of a read error. The chain recombines TRBV11-2 with TRBJ2-7; 8 positions match TRBD1. The CDR3 loop spans 17 amino acids. Germline assignment: CDR1 SGHAT and CDR2 FQNNGV. The CDR3 nucleotides are TGCGCCAGCAGCCAGGTCTCCATAGGGACAGGATCATCCGAGCAGTACTTC. Amino acids: CASSQVSIGTGSSEQYF.

This clonotype appeared a few times. The CDR3: CASRLGTGSVEQYF. CDR3 sequence (DNA): TGTGCCAGCAGACTAGGAACAGGGTCGGTCGAGCAGTACTTC. This sequence joins TRBV6-2 or TRBV6-3 and TRBJ2-7, with a possible D match to TRBD1 (6 bases). The V gene lost 6 bases and the J gene lost 6 bases, with 18 bases spanning the gap. Germline CDR1 and CDR2: MNHEY and SVGEGT. This CDR3 has 14 amino acids.

Many counts were recorded for this clonotype. The rearrangement links TRBV18 to TRBJ2-7; no definite D call. This CDR3 is 14 amino acids long. The ends were cut back, 3 bases at V and 5 bases at J, with 14 bases in the middle. Germline V lookup: CDR1 KGHSH, CDR2 LQKENI. DNA of the CDR3: TGTGCCAGCTCACCCGACGGACCCTTTGACGAGCAGTACTTC. Translated, it gives CASSPDGPFDEQYF. Complete variable domain (other parts from reference TRBV18 and TRBJ2-7): NAGVMQNPRHLVRRRGQEARLRCSPMKGHSHVYWYRQLPEEGLKFMVYLQKENIIDESGMPKERFSAEFPKEGPSILRIQQVVRGDSAAYFCASSPDGPFDEQYFGPGTRLTVT.

This clonotype was detected only a few times. The chain combines TRBV28 with TRBJ2-5; either TRBD1 or TRBD2 may fit D (6 bases each). The CDR3 covers 13 residues. CDR1 and CDR2 from the germline V gene are MDHEN and SYDVKM. The V and J ends lost 5 bases and 1 base respectively, with 8 bases between them. The CDR3 DNA sequence: TGTGCCAGCAGTCCGGGGGCCCAAGAGACCCAGTACTTC. This translates into CASSPGAQETQYF. Looking up the rest from reference TRBV28 and TRBJ2-5 gives the full variable domain: DVKVTQSSRYLVKRTGEKVFLECVQDMDHENMFWYRQDPGLGLRLIYFSYDVKMKEKGDIPEGYSVSREKKERFSLILESASTNQTSMYLCASSPGAQETQYFGPGTRLLVL.

This clonotype appeared many times. The gene calls are TRBV6-5 and TRBJ1-2; D remains ambiguous. CDR3 length: 12 amino acids. Trimming shortened V by 2 bases and J by 7 bases, and 8 bases separated the two germline ends. Germline V CDR1 and CDR2: MNHEY, SVGAGI. DNA for the CDR3: TGTGCCAGCAGTTACCTGGGTTTTGGCTACACCTTC. It is translated as CASSYLGFGYTF.

This clonotype was counted a single time. V gene TRBV7-9 combines with J gene TRBJ1-1; no clear D. This CDR3 has 15 amino acids. Deletions cut 1 base from V and 5 bases from J, with 14 bases between. The germline V gene encodes CDR1 SEHNR and CDR2 FQNEAQ (reference sequence). CDR3 sequence: CASSLVLGRKTEAFF. The CDR3 bases are TGTGCCAGCAGCTTAGTGCTGGGGAGAAAGACTGAAGCTTTCTTT. The whole variable domain, filled in from reference TRBV7-9 and TRBJ1-1, reads DTGVSQNPRHKITKRGQNVTFRCDPISEHNRLYWYRQTLGQGPEFLTYFQNEAQLEKSRLLSDRFSAERPKGSFSTLEIQRTEQGDSAMYLCASSLVLGRKTEAFFGQGTRLTVV.

The chain joins TRBV19 to TRBJ2-7; D is unresolved. This CDR3 has 14 amino acids. Trimming pared 7 bases from V and 0 bases from J, leaving 13 bases between. The germline CDR1 and CDR2 sequences are LNHDA and SQIVND (reference sequence). The CDR3 DNA reads TGTGCCAGTAACTCCGGGTACAGCTCCTACGAGCAGTACTTC. It is translated as CASNSGYSSYEQYF.